These 28 T cell receptor beta chains were sequenced from one sample in a study of T cell responses to AZD1222 COVID-19 vaccine. Profiled with immunoSEQ multiplex PCR; TCRdb holds only in-frame clones, not every one. This sample has about 160,000 clones; 92% occur once, and the top ten carry around 0.99%. Sequenced here: peripheral blood, sampled 28 days after the second AZD1222 dose. The receptor set was obtained from an adult who received the AZD1222 COVID-19 vaccine.

The rearrangement links TRBV3-1 (or the pseudogene TRBV3-2) to TRBJ2-5; tentative D call: TRBD1 (5 bases). The germline gives CDR1 LGHDT, CDR2 YNNKEL (reference sequence). V lost 0 bases and J 4 bases, leaving 12 bases between the germline ends. The CDR3 sequence is 15 residues long. CDR3 amino acids: CASSQDRVVRETQYF. DNA for the CDR3: TGTGCCAGCAGCCAAGACAGGGTTGTAAGAGAGACCCAGTACTTC.

The J gene is TRBJ2-2, the V gene TRBV19; 7 positions match TRBD1. CDR1 and CDR2 (germline): LNHDA, SQIVND (reference sequence). Trimming took 5 bases from V and 5 from J; bases not matched to a gene: 5. The CDR3 is 14 amino acids. The CDR3, as DNA: TGTGCCAGTAGTGACAGGGTCGTAACCGGGGAGCTGTTTTTT. Translating gives CASSDRVVTGELFF.

The genes are TRBV9 and TRBJ1-5, with 7 bases identical to TRBD1. Trimming removed 7 bases from V and 7 bases from J; junction bases left unmatched: 5. CDR1 SGDLS and CDR2 YYNGEE come from the germline V gene. The CDR3 has 12 amino acids. CDR3 protein: CASPGGGQPQHF. In DNA form, the CDR3 reads TGTGCCAGCCCAGGGGGGGGGCAGCCCCAGCATTTT.

The chain carries TRBV9 and TRBJ1-5; no clear D gene. The V gene's germline CDR1 is SGDLS and CDR2 YYNGEE. The germline V and J ends were trimmed by 3 bases and 0 bases, with 7 bases remaining between them. The CDR3 runs to 14 residues. The CDR3 here is CASSGGDSNQPQHF. Here the CDR3 DNA reads TGTGCCAGCAGCGGGGGTGATAGCAATCAGCCCCAGCATTTT.

This clone showed up just once. V gene TRBV5-5 combines with J gene TRBJ1-1; TRBD1 might be the D (6 bases). CDR1 and CDR2 (germline): SGHKS, YYEKEE (reference sequence). This CDR3 comprises 14 residues. The ends were cut back, 3 bases at V and 7 bases at J, with 16 bases in the middle. The CDR3 loop reads CASSSRGSGHEAFF. The CDR3 nucleotides read TGTGCCAGCAGCTCACGGGGGTCGGGACATGAAGCTTTCTTT.

This chain joins TRBV19 and TRBJ1-5; TRBD1 matches 8 bases. Germline V gene data show CDR1 as LNHDA and CDR2 as SQIVND (reference sequence). The V gene end was trimmed by 6 bases and the J gene end by 4 bases; junction bases not matched to a gene: 2. This CDR3 spans 13 amino acids. The CDR3 DNA reads TGTGCCAGTAGGGACAGGGAGAATCAGCCCCAGCATTTT. Protein: CASRDRENQPQHF.

The chain links TRBV18 to TRBJ1-1, with TRBD1 as a possible D gene (5 bases). The CDR3 length is 17 residues. Germline V gives CDR1 KGHSH, CDR2 LQKENI. V was pared by 3 bases and J by 1 base, with 18 bases between. The CDR3 sequence is CASSPGLSLGTNTEAFF. The CDR3 coding sequence is TGTGCCAGCTCACCGGGACTTTCGCTGGGGACGAACACTGAAGCTTTCTTT.

This clone was recorded only once. The rearrangement joins TRBV6-5 to TRBJ1-2, with a tentative D call TRBD1 (5 bases). The germline V and J ends were trimmed by 5 bases and 6 bases, with 7 bases remaining between them. The CDR3 extends over 11 amino acids. Germline V lookup: CDR1 MNHEY, CDR2 SVGAGI. The CDR3 is CASSQGNGYTF. DNA for the CDR3: TGTGCCAGCAGTCAGGGTAATGGCTACACCTTC.

The chain recombines TRBV12-5 with TRBJ1-2; 7 nucleotides agree with TRBD1. CDR1 and CDR2 (germline): LGHNT, FRNRAP. The V gene end was trimmed by 6 bases and the J gene end by 4 bases; junction bases not matched to a gene: 8. There are 14 residues in the CDR3. CDR3 loop: CASGPQGLGYGYTF. CDR3 in DNA: TGTGCTAGTGGGCCACAGGGGTTGGGCTATGGCTACACCTTC.

This clone was counted a single time. J is TRBJ1-2 and V is TRBV10-3; no firm D call. Germline V gives CDR1 ENHRY, CDR2 SYGVKD. Trimming took 0 bases from V and 4 from J, leaving 9 bases between them. The CDR3 totals 14 residues. The CDR3 region is CAISESSGGYGYTF. CDR3 nucleotides: TGTGCCATCAGTGAGTCATCGGGAGGCTATGGCTACACCTTC.

The V call is TRBV19, the J call TRBJ1-2; D not certain. Trimming removed 1 base from V and 5 bases from J, with 23 bases in between. There are 18 residues in the CDR3. The germline V gene encodes CDR1 LNHDA and CDR2 SQIVND (reference sequence). The chain's CDR3 is CASSIVGMMTENGYGYTF. DNA of the CDR3: TGTGCCAGTAGTATAGTTGGGATGATGACGGAGAATGGGTATGGCTACACCTTC. Supplemented by reference TRBV19 and TRBJ1-2, the full variable domain reads DGGITQSPKYLFRKEGQNVTLSCEQNLNHDAMYWYRQDPGQGLRLIYYSQIVNDFQKGDIAEGYSVSREKKESFPLTVTSAQKNPTAFYLCASSIVGMMTENGYGYTFGSGTRLTVV.

The rearrangement uses TRBV5-1 and TRBJ2-3; maybe TRBD2 (6 bases). There are 20 residues in the CDR3. The V gene lost 0 bases and the J gene lost 1 base, with 24 bases spanning the gap. Germline V gene sequence: CDR1 SGHRS, CDR2 YFSETQ. Written as DNA, the CDR3 is TGCGCCAGCAGCTTGGGAGGACTTTCAGGAGGGAGAGGGCGCACAGATACGCAGTATTTT. It yields the protein CASSLGGLSGGRGRTDTQYF.

The gene calls are TRBV6-5 and TRBJ2-7; maybe TRBD1 (5 bases). CDR1 MNHEY and CDR2 SVGAGI come from the germline V gene. The length of the CDR3 is 14 residues. Trimming cost V 5 bases and J 0 bases, with 11 bases left between them. In DNA form, the CDR3 reads TGTGCCAGCAGTAAGACAGTCCTCTCCTACGAGCAGTACTTC. Translated: CASSKTVLSYEQYF.

The chain employs TRBV19 and TRBJ1-1; D is unclear. The germline V gene encodes CDR1 LNHDA and CDR2 SQIVND (reference sequence). Deletions cut 7 bases from V and 6 bases from J, with 15 bases between. The CDR3 has 13 residues. CDR3 in DNA: TGTGCCAGTAATAAGGGCAGTTTCTCTGAAGCTTTCTTT. Translation: CASNKGSFSEAFF.

This clone was seen more than once but under ten times. This chain links TRBV5-1 with TRBJ1-5; perhaps TRBD1 as D (6 bases). Per the germline V gene, CDR1 is SGHRS and CDR2 is YFSETQ. The V end lost 4 bases, the J end lost 5 bases, and 13 bases lay between the germline ends. The CDR3 covers 14 residues. The CDR3: CASSPTGYDQPQHF. The CDR3 nucleotides are TGCGCCAGCAGCCCAACAGGGTACGATCAGCCCCAGCATTTT.

V and J are TRBV27 and TRBJ1-1; maybe TRBD1 (5 bases). Deletions cut 3 bases from V and 3 bases from J, with 8 bases between. Germline values: CDR1 MNHEY, CDR2 SMNVEV (reference sequence). The CDR3 is 13 residues long. This CDR3 reads CASSFGGHTEAFF. The DNA for the CDR3 is TGTGCCAGCAGTTTTGGGGGACACACTGAAGCTTTCTTT.

This chain links TRBV18 with TRBJ2-7; no clear D. From germline, CDR1 is KGHSH and CDR2 LQKENI. V was pared by 1 base and J by 2 bases, with 9 bases between. The CDR3 covers 14 residues. The CDR3: CASSPQFSTYEQYF. DNA for the CDR3: TGTGCCAGCTCACCACAATTCTCCACCTACGAGCAGTACTTC. The entire variable domain, with the rest obtained from reference TRBV18 and TRBJ2-7, is as follows: NAGVMQNPRHLVRRRGQEARLRCSPMKGHSHVYWYRQLPEEGLKFMVYLQKENIIDESGMPKERFSAEFPKEGPSILRIQQVVRGDSAAYFCASSPQFSTYEQYFGPGTRLTVT.

This chain links TRBV27 with TRBJ2-2; possible D gene TRBD2, 5 bases. V lost 5 bases and J lost 0, with 13 bases in between. The CDR3 runs to 16 residues. The V gene's germline CDR1 is MNHEY and CDR2 SMNVEV (reference sequence). CDR3 region: CASSPGNVANTGELFF. The CDR3 DNA reads TGTGCCAGCAGTCCGGGGAATGTCGCGAACACCGGGGAGCTGTTTTTT.

V usage is TRBV9 and J usage is TRBJ2-3, with D unclear. This CDR3 comprises 13 residues. Germline loops: CDR1 SGDLS, CDR2 YYNGEE. V lost 5 bases, J lost 3 bases, and 10 bases lay in between. CDR3 residues: CASSRAMTDTQYF. CDR3 in DNA: TGTGCCAGCAGTCGGGCCATGACAGATACGCAGTATTTT.

The chain uses TRBV12-5 and TRBJ2-1, with TRBD2 matching 16 bases. Germline lookup yields CDR1 LGHNT and CDR2 FRNRAP. This CDR3 is built from 19 residues. The ends lost 4 bases at V and 0 bases at J; junction bases unmatched: 6. The CDR3 nucleotides read TGTGCTAGTGGTTCCCCCGGGACTAGCGGGGGGGGCTCCTACAATGAGCAGTTCTTC. Protein: CASGSPGTSGGGSYNEQFF.

CDR3: CASSSPGRDTEAFF. CDR3 coding DNA: TGTGCCAGTAGTAGTCCGGGGAGGGACACTGAAGCTTTCTTT. J is TRBJ1-1 and V is TRBV19; no reliable D call. Trimming removed 4 bases from V and 3 bases from J, with 12 bases in between. Germline V gene data show CDR1 as LNHDA and CDR2 as SQIVND (reference sequence). The CDR3 is 14 amino acids.

The V gene is TRBV19, the J gene TRBJ1-1, with D hard to call. The CDR3 covers 12 residues. CDR1 and CDR2 (germline): LNHDA, SQIVND (reference sequence). Trimming stripped 5 bases from V and 7 bases from J, with 11 bases between. The CDR3 sequence: CASSRYGYEAFF. CDR3 coding DNA: TGTGCCAGTAGTCGCTACGGGTATGAAGCTTTCTTT.

The gene calls are TRBV14 and TRBJ1-5; D call uncertain. Germline CDR1 SGHDN, CDR2 FVKESK. The ends were cut back, 1 base at V and 0 bases at J, with 4 bases in the middle. This CDR3 comprises 14 residues. The CDR3 coding sequence is TGTGCCAGCAGCCAAGGGGGTAGCAATCAGCCCCAGCATTTT. Amino acids: CASSQGGSNQPQHF.

The rearrangement uses TRBV18 and TRBJ1-4; no reliable D call. CDR1 is KGHSH, CDR2 LQKENI, per germline. The CDR3 has 12 residues. V lost 0 bases and J lost 8, with 4 bases in between. The CDR3 DNA follows: TGTGCCAGCTCACCACCCCAAGAAAAACTGTTTTTT. Protein: CASSPPQEKLFF. The full variable domain, in which reference TRBV18 and TRBJ1-4 provide the parts outside the CDR3, is NAGVMQNPRHLVRRRGQEARLRCSPMKGHSHVYWYRQLPEEGLKFMVYLQKENIIDESGMPKERFSAEFPKEGPSILRIQQVVRGDSAAYFCASSPPQEKLFFGSGTQLSVL.

The chain recombines TRBV7-9 with TRBJ2-5, with D tentatively TRBD1 or TRBD2 (5 bases each). Germline assignment: CDR1 SEHNR and CDR2 FQNEAQ (reference sequence). The CDR3 runs 14 residues. V was shortened by 6 bases and J by 7 bases, with 18 bases between the two germline ends. The CDR3 nucleotides are TGTGCCAGCAGTGAGGGGTTTCCGGAGGCGACCCAGTACTTC. It specifies CASSEGFPEATQYF. Combining the CDR3 with reference TRBV7-9 and TRBJ2-5 gives the whole variable domain DTGVSQNPRHKITKRGQNVTFRCDPISEHNRLYWYRQTLGQGPEFLTYFQNEAQLEKSRLLSDRFSAERPKGSFSTLEIQRTEQGDSAMYLCASSEGFPEATQYFGPGTRLLVL.

The J gene is TRBJ1-2, the V gene TRBV30; 9 nucleotides line up with TRBD1. J gave up 7 bases and V 4 bases, and 7 bases lay outside the gene matches. The CDR3 is made up of 13 amino acids. From germline, CDR1 is GTSNPN and CDR2 SVGIG (reference sequence). As DNA, the CDR3 is TGTGCCTGGACCCGGGACAGGGTTTCTGGCTACACCTTC. Translated, it gives CAWTRDRVSGYTF.

As concerns this clone: Other DNA sequences within the sample encode an identical CDR3. The rearrangement uses TRBV4-1 and TRBJ1-2; D is undetermined. V was trimmed by 1 base and J by 6 bases, leaving 3 bases between them. Germline V CDR1 and CDR2: MGHRA, YSYEKL. CDR3 length: 11 amino acids. The CDR3 here is CASSQGDGYTF. In DNA form, the CDR3 reads TGCGCCAGCAGCCAAGGGGATGGCTACACCTTC.

V is TRBV6-2 or TRBV6-3 and J is TRBJ2-3; D is undetermined. The germline V gene encodes CDR1 MNHEY and CDR2 SVGEGT. CDR3 size: 15 residues. With 5 bases removed from V and 3 bases from J, the gap between germline ends came to 15 bases. CDR3 region: CASSKPWYGTDTQYF. The CDR3 DNA follows: TGTGCCAGCAGTAAACCTTGGTACGGGACAGATACGCAGTATTTT.